This paragraph reports one T cell receptor beta chain. As yet, its antigen is unknown. The record originates from a study of cytotoxic CD8 clonotypes in ibrutinib-treated CLL. About the research overall: Treatment had run for a median roughly 12 months, range 6 to 36, when response samples were taken.

From germline, CDR1 is SGHRS and CDR2 YFSETQ. The CDR3 runs to 14 residues. Deletions cut 4 bases from V and 8 bases from J, with 15 bases between. Findings of the study overall: Clonality increased at ibrutinib response, then returned toward baseline at progression. Pretreatment clonality was elevated relative to age-matched healthy donors and paralleled circulating CD8+ T-cell counts. For progressing versus sustained-remission patients, sampling times were not the same.

The assay was immunoSEQ multiplex PCR, and TCRdb's table has in-frame clones only and misses some. This table holds some 130,000 clones, 70% to 80% found once. The V call is TRBV5-1, the J call TRBJ1-4, with D tentatively TRBD1 (5 bases). This clonotype was sampled from a human donor with chronic lymphocytic leukemia. Material: PBMCs, obtained after 24 months of ibrutinib treatment. The CDR3 DNA reads TGCGCCAGCAGCCCCACGGGGGGGACGGAAAAACTGTTTTTT. Translated, it gives CASSPTGGTEKLFF.